The 14 T cell receptor beta chains below were found in one sample sequenced in a study of post-analysis software for immune sequencing data. These receptors have no known antigen. Notes on the study in general: Patients showed TRBV5-6, TRBV5-1 and TRBV20-1 among 4 or 5 TRBV segments more frequent than in controls.

The TCR beta cDNA libraries carried unique molecular identifiers. Each CDR3 protein gets one entry after TCRdb re-called the PCR reads with MiXCR. The table has a few hundred thousand distinct CDR3 sequences, over 35% seen once. The specimen was blood. All receptors come from a girl aged 5-17 years with multiple sclerosis.

J is TRBJ2-1 and V is TRBV20-1, with TRBD2 identical over 7 bases. With V trimmed by 1 base and J by 3 bases, 9 bases remained unmatched. The germline gives CDR1 DFQATT, CDR2 SNEGSKA (reference sequence). CDR3 length equals 16 residues. This CDR3 is CSARVVLGRIYNEQFF. The CDR3 DNA is TGCAGTGCTAGAGTGGTACTCGGGAGGATCTACAATGAGCAGTTCTTC.

In nucleotides, the CDR3 is TGTGCCAGCAGTTTAGCGCCGGGGTACAATGAGCAGTTCTTC. Translating it yields CASSLAPGYNEQFF. The rearrangement links TRBV12-3 or TRBV12-4 to TRBJ2-1, with D perhaps TRBD2 (5 bases). Trimming pared 0 bases from V and 4 bases from J, leaving 7 bases between. This CDR3 is 14 amino acids long.

The sample holds a few counts of this clonotype. The chain recombines TRBV6-5 with TRBJ1-4; no reliable D call. The CDR3 totals 14 residues. Germline CDR1 is MNHEY and CDR2 is SVGAGI. Trimming pared 0 bases from V and 7 bases from J, leaving 9 bases between. CDR3 residues: CASSYSIRGEKLFF. As DNA, the CDR3 is TGTGCCAGCAGTTACTCGATCCGGGGTGAAAAACTGTTTTTT.

The sample holds a few counts of this clonotype. The CDR3 is CASSLDPGPETQYF. DNA for the CDR3: TGCGCCAGCAGCTTGGACCCCGGCCCGGAGACCCAGTACTTC. The chain recombines TRBV5-1 with TRBJ2-5; D not certain. Trimming removed 0 bases at V and 5 bases at J, with 11 bases between. This CDR3 spans 14 amino acids. The germline gives CDR1 SGHRS, CDR2 YFSETQ.

V and J are TRBV9 and TRBJ2-7; no definite D call. Matching the DNA end better, TRBJ2-5 makes the J call doubtful. Germline assignment: CDR1 SGDLS and CDR2 YYNGEE. CDR3 length: 12 residues. This chain's CDR3 is CASSRIEETQYF. CDR3 sequence (DNA): TGTGCCAGCAGTAGAATCGAAGAGACCCAGTACTTC.

V and J are TRBV10-3 and TRBJ2-7; 7 nucleotides agree with TRBD2. The CDR3 sequence is 15 residues long. V was clipped by 3 bases and J by 5 bases; unmatched bases: 10. Germline CDR1 reads ENHRY; CDR2 reads SYGVKD. CDR3: CAISEEGGPSDEQYF. The CDR3 DNA follows: TGTGCCATCAGTGAAGAGGGAGGGCCGTCTGACGAGCAGTACTTC.

The J gene is TRBJ2-1, the V gene TRBV2; maybe TRBD1 (5 bases). The ends were cut back, 0 bases at V and 4 bases at J, with 13 bases in the middle. Germline V gene lookup returns CDR1 SNHLY and CDR2 FYNNEI. This CDR3 is 16 amino acids long. The CDR3 here is CASSEALGPQYNEQFF. CDR3 in DNA: TGTGCCAGCAGTGAAGCGTTGGGGCCCCAATACAATGAGCAGTTCTTC.

This clonotype was detected a few times. The chain joins TRBV7-2 to TRBJ2-7; 10 bases match TRBD1. Germline loops: CDR1 SGHTA, CDR2 FQGNSA. The CDR3 has 16 residues. The V and J ends lost 0 bases and 3 bases, in that order; junction bases with no gene match: 5. CDR3 DNA sequence: TGTGCCAGCAGCTTAGCCCCCGGGACAGGGGACTACGAGCAGTACTTC. It translates to CASSLAPGTGDYEQYF.

V usage is TRBV20-1 and J usage is TRBJ2-1; the match to TRBD2 covers 8 bases. The germline V gene has CDR1 DFQATT and CDR2 SNEGSKA (reference sequence). With V trimmed by 5 bases and J by 7 bases, 16 bases remained unmatched. The CDR3 length is 16 residues. The CDR3: CSAPRGSGGPGNEQFF. The CDR3 nucleotides are TGCAGTGCTCCGAGGGGGTCGGGAGGGCCCGGTAATGAGCAGTTCTTC.

This chain joins TRBV13 and TRBJ2-3; possible D gene TRBD1, 6 bases. This CDR3 has 13 residues. V was cut by 6 bases and J by 5 bases, with 12 bases left in between. The germline V gene encodes CDR1 PRHDT and CDR2 FYEKMQ (reference sequence). The CDR3 protein is CASRRQAGDTQYF. CDR3 nucleotide sequence: TGTGCCAGCAGGAGACAGGCGGGAGATACGCAGTATTTT.

This chain uses TRBV11-1 with TRBJ2-7; 9 bases are a match to TRBD1. The CDR3 contains 14 residues. The V gene end was trimmed by 4 bases and the J gene end by 4 bases; junction bases not matched to a gene: 5. The V gene's germline CDR1 is SGHAT and CDR2 FQDESV (reference sequence). CDR3 sequence (DNA): TGTGCCAGCAGCTCACAGGGGGCGTATTACGAGCAGTACTTC. This translates into CASSSQGAYYEQYF. Based on the CDR3 plus reference TRBV11-1 and TRBJ2-7, the full variable domain is EAEVAQSPRYKITEKSQAVAFWCDPISGHATLYWYRQILGQGPELLVQFQDESVVDDSQLPKDRFSAERLKGVDSTLKIQPAELGDSAMYLCASSSQGAYYEQYFGPGTRLTVT.

A few counts support this clonotype. The V gene is TRBV7-9, the J gene TRBJ2-7; TRBD1 matches 9 bases. The CDR3 covers 18 residues. Germline lookup yields CDR1 SEHNR and CDR2 FQNEAQ (reference sequence). V lost 3 bases to trimming and J lost 0 bases; unmatched junction nucleotides: 12. CDR3 coding DNA: TGTGCCAGCAGCTTTCTCCCGGGACAGGGCCTCTTCTCCTACGAGCAGTACTTC. Translating gives CASSFLPGQGLFSYEQYF. Using reference TRBV7-9 and TRBJ2-7 for the parts outside the CDR3, the full variable domain is DTGVSQNPRHKITKRGQNVTFRCDPISEHNRLYWYRQTLGQGPEFLTYFQNEAQLEKSRLLSDRFSAERPKGSFSTLEIQRTEQGDSAMYLCASSFLPGQGLFSYEQYFGPGTRLTVT.

The V and J genes are TRBV29-1 and TRBJ1-2, with 9 bases identical to TRBD1. V shed 4 bases, J shed 4 bases, and the junction held 4 bases outside the gene matches. The CDR3 totals 13 residues. Germline CDR1 is SQVTM and CDR2 is ANQGSEA. DNA for the CDR3: TGCAGCGTTGGATACAGGGGGCTCTATGGCTACACCTTC. Amino acid sequence: CSVGYRGLYGYTF.

The V call is TRBV5-1, the J call TRBJ1-1, with a tentative D call TRBD1 (6 bases). CDR3 length: 15 amino acids. Germline V gives CDR1 SGHRS, CDR2 YFSETQ. V dropped 4 bases and J dropped 5 bases, with 18 bases sitting between them. CDR3 DNA sequence: TGCGCCAGCAGCGCACTAGGGGGGCAGGGGACTGAAGCTTTCTTT. Protein sequence: CASSALGGQGTEAFF.